These 6 T cell receptor beta chains came from one sample sequenced in a study of blood T cell repertoires in COVID-19. Measured with immunoSEQ multiplex PCR; TCRdb has only the in-frame clones, and not every one. This repertoire shows over 150,000 clones, more than 80% found once; its top ten account for roughly 0.54%. Source material: peripheral blood. Every receptor here comes from a man aged 45-65 years with acute or convalescent COVID-19.

The rearrangement joins TRBV6-5 to TRBJ1-1; no reliable D call. The CDR3 has 13 residues. CDR1 and CDR2 (germline): MNHEY, SVGAGI. V was trimmed by 4 bases and J by 0 bases, leaving 6 bases between them. The CDR3 coding sequence is TGTGCCAGCAGTTTCGTCGTGAACACTGAAGCTTTCTTT. Protein product: CASSFVVNTEAFF.

J is TRBJ1-3 and V is TRBV7-2; weak D call: TRBD1 (5 bases). V gave up 1 base and J gave up 0 bases, with 19 bases separating them. Germline assignment: CDR1 SGHTA and CDR2 FQGNSA. The CDR3 is 19 amino acids. The CDR3 nucleotides are TGTGCCAGCAGCTTAGATCCCCAAGGCATGACAGCCTCTGGAAACACCATATATTTT. The encoded protein is CASSLDPQGMTASGNTIYF.

The V gene is TRBV10-3, the J gene TRBJ1-4, with a possible D match to TRBD1 (5 bases). Trimming took 0 bases from V and 11 from J, leaving 16 bases between them. Germline lookup yields CDR1 ENHRY and CDR2 SYGVKD. CDR3 length: 15 amino acids. In DNA form, the CDR3 reads TGTGCCATCAGTGAGTCGAGGACGGGGACTGGGAAACTGTTTTTT. Encoded protein: CAISESRTGTGKLFF.

J is TRBJ2-3 and V is TRBV6-5; 11 positions match TRBD1. Germline values: CDR1 MNHEY, CDR2 SVGAGI. CDR3 length: 15 amino acids. J was trimmed by 5 bases and V by 5 bases; bases with no gene match: 6. This chain's CDR3 is CASSPGQGAVDTQYF. CDR3 DNA: TGTGCCAGCAGTCCCGGACAGGGGGCGGTAGATACGCAGTATTTT.

The genes are TRBV27 and TRBJ1-1; D gene uncertain. Germline V gene sequence: CDR1 MNHEY, CDR2 SMNVEV (reference sequence). Trimming shortened V by 6 bases and J by 1 base, and 15 bases separated the two germline ends. The CDR3 extends over 15 amino acids. CDR3 DNA sequence: TGTGCCAGCAGGAAGGGAGGGCTGACGAACACTGAAGCTTTCTTT. This sequence encodes CASRKGGLTNTEAFF.

The rearrangement links TRBV19 to TRBJ1-1; 7 positions match TRBD1. CDR3 length equals 13 residues. After removal of 3 bases from V and 10 bases from J, the junction contained 8 bases not matched to a gene. Germline CDR1 is LNHDA and CDR2 is SQIVND (reference sequence). The CDR3 spells CASSIKGTARAFF. The CDR3 coding sequence is TGTGCCAGTAGTATCAAGGGGACAGCCCGAGCTTTCTTT.